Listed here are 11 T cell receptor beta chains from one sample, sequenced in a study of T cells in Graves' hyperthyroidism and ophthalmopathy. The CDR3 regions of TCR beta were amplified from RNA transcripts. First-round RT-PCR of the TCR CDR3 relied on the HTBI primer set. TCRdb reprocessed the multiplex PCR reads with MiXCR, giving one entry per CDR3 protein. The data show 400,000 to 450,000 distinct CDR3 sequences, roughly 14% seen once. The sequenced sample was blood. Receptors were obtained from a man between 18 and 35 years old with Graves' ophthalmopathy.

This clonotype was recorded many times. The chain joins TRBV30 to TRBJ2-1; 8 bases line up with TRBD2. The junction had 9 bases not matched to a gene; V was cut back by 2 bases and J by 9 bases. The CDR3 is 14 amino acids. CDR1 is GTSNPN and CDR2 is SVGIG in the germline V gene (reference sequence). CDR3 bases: TGTGCCTGGAGTCCTACGGGACTAGGCACTGAGCAGTTCTTC. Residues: CAWSPTGLGTEQFF.

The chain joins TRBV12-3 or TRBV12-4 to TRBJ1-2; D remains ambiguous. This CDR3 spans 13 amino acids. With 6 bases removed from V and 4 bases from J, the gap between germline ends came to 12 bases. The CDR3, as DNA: TGTGCCAGCAGCCAAGACGGAGTCTATGGCTACACCTTC. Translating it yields CASSQDGVYGYTF.

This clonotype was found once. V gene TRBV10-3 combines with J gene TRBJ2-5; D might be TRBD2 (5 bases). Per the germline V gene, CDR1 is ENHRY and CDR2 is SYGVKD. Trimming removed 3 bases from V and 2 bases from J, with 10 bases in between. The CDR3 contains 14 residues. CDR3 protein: CAISDGRGQETQYF. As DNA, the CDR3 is TGTGCCATCAGTGACGGTCGGGGACAAGAGACCCAGTACTTC.

The CDR3 DNA reads as TGTGCCAGCAGTTTATTGGGACAGGGGGTCAGCTATGGCTACACCTTC. It is translated as CASSLLGQGVSYGYTF. The chain combines TRBV27 with TRBJ1-2; TRBD1 matches 11 bases. Germline CDR1 is MNHEY and CDR2 is SMNVEV (reference sequence). V lost 1 base to trimming and J lost 4 bases; unmatched junction nucleotides: 5. This CDR3 contains 16 residues.

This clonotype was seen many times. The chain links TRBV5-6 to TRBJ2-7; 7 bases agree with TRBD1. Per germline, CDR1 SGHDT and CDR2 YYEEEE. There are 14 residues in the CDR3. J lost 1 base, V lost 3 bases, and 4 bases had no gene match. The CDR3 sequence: CASSSGQRSYEQYF. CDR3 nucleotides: TGTGCCAGCAGCTCGGGACAGAGATCCTACGAGCAGTACTTC.

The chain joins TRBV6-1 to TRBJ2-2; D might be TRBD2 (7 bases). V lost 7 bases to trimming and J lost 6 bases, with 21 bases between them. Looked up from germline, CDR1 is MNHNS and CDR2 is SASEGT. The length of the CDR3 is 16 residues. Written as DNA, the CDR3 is TGTGCCAGCAAGACCGGGGGAGGGGGAATATCCGGGGAGCTGTTTTTT. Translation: CASKTGGGGISGELFF.

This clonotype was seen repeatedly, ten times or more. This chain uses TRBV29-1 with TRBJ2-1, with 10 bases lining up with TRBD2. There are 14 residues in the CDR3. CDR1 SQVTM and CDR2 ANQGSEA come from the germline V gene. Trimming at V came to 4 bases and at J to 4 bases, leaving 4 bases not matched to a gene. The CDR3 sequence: CSVGGLARYNEQFF. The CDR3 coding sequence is TGCAGCGTTGGGGGACTAGCGCGATACAATGAGCAGTTCTTC.

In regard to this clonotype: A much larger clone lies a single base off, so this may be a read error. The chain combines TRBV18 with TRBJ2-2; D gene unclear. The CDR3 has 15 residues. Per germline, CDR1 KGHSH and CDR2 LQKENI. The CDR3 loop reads CASPPPSLIAGELFF. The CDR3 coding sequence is TGTGCCAGCCCACCACCCTCGCTTATAGCCGGGGAGCTGTTTTTT.

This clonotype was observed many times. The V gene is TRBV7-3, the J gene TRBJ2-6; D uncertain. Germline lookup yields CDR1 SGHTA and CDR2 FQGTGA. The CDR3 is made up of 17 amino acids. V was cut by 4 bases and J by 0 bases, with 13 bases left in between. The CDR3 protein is CASSSGPRNSGANVLTF. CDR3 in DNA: TGTGCCAGCAGCTCCGGGCCCAGGAACTCTGGGGCCAACGTCCTGACTTTC.

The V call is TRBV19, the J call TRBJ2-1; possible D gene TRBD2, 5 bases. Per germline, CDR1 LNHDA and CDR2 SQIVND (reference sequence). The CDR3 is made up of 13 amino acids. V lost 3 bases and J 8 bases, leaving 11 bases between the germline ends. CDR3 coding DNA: TGTGCCAGTAGTATGATGCTAGCAGATGAGCAGTTCTTC. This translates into CASSMMLADEQFF.

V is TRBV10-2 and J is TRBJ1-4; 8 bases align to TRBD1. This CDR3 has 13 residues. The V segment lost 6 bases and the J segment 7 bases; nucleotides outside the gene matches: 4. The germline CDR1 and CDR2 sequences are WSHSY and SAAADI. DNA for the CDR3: TGCGCCAGCAGATCAGGGGGCGGTGAAAAACTGTTTTTT. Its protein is CASRSGGGEKLFF.